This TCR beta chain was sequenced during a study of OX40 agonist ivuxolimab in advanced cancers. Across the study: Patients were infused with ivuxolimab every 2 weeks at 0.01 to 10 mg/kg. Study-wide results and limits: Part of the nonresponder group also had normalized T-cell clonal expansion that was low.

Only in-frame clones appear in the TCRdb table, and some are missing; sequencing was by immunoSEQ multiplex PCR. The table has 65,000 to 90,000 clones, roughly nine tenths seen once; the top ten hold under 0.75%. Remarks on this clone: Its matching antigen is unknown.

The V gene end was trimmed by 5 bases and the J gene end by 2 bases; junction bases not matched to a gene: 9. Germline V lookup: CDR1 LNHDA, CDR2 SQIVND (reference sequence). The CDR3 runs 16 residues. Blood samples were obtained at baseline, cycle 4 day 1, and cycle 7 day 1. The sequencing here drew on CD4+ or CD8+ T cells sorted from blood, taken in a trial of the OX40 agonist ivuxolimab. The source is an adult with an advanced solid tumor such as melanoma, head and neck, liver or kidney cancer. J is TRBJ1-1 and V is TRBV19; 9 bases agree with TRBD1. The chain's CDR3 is CASSFAVGQGNTEAFF. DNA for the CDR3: TGTGCCAGTAGTTTCGCAGTGGGACAGGGTAACACTGAAGCTTTCTTT.